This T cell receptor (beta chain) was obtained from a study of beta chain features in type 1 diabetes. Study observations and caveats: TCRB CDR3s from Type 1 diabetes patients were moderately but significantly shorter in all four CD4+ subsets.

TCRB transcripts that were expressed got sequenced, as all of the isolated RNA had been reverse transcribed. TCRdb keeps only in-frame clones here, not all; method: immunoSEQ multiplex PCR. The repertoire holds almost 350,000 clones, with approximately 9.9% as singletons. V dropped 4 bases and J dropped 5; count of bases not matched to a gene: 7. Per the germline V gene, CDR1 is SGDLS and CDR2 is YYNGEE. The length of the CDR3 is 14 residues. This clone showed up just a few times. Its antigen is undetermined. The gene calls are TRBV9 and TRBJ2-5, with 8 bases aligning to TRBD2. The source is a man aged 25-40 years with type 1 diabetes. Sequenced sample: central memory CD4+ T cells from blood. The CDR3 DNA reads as TGTGCCAGCAGCCCAACCGGGGGGGATGAGACCCAGTACTTC. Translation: CASSPTGGDETQYF.